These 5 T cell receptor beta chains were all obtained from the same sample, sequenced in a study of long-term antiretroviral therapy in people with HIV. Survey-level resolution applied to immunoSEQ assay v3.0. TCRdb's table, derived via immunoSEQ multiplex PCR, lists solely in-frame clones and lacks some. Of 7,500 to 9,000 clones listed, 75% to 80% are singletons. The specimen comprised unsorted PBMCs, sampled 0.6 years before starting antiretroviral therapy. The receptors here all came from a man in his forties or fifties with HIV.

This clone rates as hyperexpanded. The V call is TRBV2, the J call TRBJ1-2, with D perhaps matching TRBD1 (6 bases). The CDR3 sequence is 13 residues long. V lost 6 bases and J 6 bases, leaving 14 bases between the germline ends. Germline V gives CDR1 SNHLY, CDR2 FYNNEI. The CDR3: CASRETGIDGYTF. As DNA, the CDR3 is TGTGCCAGCAGGGAAACAGGGATCGATGGCTACACCTTC.

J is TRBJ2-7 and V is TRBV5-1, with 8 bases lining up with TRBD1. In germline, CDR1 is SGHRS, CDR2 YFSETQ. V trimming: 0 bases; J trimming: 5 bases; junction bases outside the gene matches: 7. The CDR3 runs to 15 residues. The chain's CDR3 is CASSLAPRGLDEQYF. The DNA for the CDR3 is TGCGCCAGCAGCTTGGCCCCCAGGGGGCTAGACGAGCAGTACTTC. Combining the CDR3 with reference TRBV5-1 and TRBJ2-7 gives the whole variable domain KAGVTQTPRYLIKTRGQQVTLSCSPISGHRSVSWYQQTPGQGLQFLFEYFSETQRNKGNFPGRFSGRQFSNSRSEMNVSTLELGDSALYLCASSLAPRGLDEQYFGPGTRLTVT.

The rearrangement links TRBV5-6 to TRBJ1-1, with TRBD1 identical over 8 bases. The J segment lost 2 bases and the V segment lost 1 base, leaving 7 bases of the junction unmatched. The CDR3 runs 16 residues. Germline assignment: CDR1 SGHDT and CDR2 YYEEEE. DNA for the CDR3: TGTGCCAGCAGCTTGTTTAGTCAGGGGGCAAACACTGAAGCTTTCTTT. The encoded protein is CASSLFSQGANTEAFF.

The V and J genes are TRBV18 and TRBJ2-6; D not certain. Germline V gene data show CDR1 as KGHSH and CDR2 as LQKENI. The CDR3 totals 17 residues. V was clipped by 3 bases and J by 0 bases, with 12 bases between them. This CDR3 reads CASSPGSPNSGANVLTF. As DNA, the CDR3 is TGTGCCAGCTCACCGGGCAGCCCTAACTCTGGGGCCAACGTCCTGACTTTC.

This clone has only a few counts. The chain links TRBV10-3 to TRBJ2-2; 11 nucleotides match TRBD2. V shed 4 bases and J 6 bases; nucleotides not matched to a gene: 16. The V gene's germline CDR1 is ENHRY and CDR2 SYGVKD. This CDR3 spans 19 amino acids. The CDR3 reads CAISVLERTSGFHAGELFF. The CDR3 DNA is TGTGCCATCAGTGTGTTAGAAAGGACTAGCGGGTTCCACGCCGGGGAGCTGTTTTTT.